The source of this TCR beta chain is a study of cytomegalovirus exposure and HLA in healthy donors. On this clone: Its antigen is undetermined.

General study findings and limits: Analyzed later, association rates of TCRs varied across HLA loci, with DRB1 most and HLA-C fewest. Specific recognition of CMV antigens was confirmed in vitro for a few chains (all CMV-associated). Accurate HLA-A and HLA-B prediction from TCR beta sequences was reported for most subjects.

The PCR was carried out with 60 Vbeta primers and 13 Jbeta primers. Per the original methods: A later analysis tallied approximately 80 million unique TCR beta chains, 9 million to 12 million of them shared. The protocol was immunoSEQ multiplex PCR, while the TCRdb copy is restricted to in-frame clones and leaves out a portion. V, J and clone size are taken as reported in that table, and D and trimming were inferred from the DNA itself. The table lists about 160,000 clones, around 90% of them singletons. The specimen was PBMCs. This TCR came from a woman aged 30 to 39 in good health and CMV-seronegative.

As DNA, the CDR3 is TGCGCCAGCAAGCAGAACACTGAAGCTTTCTTT. This gives the protein CASKQNTEAFF. V is TRBV5-1 and J is TRBJ1-1; no reliable D call. Germline values: CDR1 SGHRS, CDR2 YFSETQ. V dropped 6 bases and J dropped 1 base, with 4 bases sitting between them. This CDR3 region has 11 residues.